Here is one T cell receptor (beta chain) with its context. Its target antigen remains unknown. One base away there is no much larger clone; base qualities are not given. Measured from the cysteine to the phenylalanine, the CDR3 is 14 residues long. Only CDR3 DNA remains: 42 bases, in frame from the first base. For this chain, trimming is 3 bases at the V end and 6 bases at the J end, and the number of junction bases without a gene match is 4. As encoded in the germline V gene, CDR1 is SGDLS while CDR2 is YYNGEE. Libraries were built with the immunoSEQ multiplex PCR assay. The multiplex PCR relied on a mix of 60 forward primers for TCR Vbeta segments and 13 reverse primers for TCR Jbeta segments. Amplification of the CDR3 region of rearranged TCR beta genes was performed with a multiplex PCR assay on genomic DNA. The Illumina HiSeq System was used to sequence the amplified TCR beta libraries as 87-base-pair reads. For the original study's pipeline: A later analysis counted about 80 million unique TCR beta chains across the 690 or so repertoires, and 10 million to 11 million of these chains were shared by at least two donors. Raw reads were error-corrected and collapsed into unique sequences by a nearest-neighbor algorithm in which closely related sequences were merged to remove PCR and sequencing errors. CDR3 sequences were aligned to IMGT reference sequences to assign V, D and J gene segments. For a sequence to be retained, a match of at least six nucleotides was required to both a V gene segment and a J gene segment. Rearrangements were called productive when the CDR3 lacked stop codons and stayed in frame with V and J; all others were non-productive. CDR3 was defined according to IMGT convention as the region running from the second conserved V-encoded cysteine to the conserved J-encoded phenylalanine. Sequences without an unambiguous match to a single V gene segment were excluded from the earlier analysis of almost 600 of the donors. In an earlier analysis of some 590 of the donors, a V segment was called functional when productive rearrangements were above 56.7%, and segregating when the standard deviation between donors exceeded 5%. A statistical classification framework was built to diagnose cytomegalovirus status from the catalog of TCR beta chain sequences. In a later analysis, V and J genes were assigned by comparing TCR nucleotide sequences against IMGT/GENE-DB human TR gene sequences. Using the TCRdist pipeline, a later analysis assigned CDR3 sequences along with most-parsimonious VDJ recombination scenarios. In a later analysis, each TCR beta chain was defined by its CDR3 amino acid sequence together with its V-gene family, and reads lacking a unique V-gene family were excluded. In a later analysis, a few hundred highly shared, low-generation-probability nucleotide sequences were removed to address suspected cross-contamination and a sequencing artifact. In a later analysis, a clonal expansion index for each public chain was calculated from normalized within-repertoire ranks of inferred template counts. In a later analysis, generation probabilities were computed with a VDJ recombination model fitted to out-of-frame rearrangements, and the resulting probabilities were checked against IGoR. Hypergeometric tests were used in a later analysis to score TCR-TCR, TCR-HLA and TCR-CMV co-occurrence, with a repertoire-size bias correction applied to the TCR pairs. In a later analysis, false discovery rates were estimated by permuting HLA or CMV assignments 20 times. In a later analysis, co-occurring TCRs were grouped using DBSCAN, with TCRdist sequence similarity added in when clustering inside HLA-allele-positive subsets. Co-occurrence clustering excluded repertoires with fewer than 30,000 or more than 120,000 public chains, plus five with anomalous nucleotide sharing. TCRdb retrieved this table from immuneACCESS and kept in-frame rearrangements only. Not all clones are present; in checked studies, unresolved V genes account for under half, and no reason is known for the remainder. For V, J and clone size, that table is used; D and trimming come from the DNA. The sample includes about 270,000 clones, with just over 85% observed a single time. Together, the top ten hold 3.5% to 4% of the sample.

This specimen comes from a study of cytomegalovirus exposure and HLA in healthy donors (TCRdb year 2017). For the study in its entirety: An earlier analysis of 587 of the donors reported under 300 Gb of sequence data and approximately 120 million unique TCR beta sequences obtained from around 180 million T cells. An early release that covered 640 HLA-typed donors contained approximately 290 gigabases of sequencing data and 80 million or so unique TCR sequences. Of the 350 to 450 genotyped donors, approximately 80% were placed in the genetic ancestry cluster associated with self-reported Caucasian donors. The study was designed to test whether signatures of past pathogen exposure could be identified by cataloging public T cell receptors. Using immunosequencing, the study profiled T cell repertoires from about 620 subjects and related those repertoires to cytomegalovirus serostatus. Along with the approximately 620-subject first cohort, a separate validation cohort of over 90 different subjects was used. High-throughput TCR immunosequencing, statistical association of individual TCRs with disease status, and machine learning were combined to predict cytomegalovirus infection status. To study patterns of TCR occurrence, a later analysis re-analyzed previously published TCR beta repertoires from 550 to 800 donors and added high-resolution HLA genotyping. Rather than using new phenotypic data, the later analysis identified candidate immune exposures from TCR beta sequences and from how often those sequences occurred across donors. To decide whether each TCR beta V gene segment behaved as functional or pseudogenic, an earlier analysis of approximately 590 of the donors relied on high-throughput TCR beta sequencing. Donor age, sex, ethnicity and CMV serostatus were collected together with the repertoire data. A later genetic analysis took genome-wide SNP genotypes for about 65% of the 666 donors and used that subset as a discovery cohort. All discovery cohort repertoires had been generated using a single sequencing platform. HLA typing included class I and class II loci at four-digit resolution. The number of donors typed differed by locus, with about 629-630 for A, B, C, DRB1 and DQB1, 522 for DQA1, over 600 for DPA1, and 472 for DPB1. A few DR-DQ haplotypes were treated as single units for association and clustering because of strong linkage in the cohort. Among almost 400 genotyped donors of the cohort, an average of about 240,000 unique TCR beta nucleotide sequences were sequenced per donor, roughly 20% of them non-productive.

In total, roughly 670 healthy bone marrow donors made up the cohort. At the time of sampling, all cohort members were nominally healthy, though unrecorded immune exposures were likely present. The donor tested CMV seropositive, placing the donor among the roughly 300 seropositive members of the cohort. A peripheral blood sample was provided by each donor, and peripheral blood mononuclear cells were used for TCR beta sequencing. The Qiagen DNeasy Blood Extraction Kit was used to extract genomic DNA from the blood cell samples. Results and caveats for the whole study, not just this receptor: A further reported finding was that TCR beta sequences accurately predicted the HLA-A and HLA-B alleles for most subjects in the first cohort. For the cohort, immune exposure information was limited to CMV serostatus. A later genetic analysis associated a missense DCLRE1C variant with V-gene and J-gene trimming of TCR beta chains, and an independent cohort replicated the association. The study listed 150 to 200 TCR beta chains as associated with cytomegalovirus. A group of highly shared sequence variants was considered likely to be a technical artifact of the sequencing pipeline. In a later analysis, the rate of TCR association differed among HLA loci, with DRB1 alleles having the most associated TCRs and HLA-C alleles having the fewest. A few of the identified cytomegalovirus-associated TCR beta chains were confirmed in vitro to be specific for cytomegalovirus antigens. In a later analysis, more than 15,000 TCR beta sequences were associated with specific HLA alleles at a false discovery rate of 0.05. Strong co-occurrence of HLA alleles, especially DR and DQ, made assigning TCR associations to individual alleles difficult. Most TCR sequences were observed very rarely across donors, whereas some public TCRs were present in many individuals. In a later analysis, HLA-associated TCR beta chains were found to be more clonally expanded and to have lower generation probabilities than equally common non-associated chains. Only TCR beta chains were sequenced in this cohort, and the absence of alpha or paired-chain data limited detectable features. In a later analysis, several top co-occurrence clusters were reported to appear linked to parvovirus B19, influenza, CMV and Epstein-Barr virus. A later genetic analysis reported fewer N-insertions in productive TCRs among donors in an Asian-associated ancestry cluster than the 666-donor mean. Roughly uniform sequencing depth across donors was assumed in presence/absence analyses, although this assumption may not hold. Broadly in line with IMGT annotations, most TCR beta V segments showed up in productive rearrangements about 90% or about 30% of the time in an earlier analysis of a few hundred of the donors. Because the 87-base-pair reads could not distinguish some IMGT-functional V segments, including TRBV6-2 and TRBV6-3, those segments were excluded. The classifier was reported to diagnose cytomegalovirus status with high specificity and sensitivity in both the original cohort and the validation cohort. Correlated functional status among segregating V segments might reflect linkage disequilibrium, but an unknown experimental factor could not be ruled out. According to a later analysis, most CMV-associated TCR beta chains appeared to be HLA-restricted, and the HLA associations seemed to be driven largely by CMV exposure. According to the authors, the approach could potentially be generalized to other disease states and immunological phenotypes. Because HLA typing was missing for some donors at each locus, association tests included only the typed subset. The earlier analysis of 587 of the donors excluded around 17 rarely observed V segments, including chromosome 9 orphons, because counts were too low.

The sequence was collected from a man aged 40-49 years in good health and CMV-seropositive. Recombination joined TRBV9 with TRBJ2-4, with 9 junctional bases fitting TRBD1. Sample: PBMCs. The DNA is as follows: TGTGCCAGCAGCGCTGACAGGGGGTTAAACATTCAGTACTTC. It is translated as CASSADRGLNIQYF.